A single sample gave rise to the 18 T cell receptor beta chains below, sequenced in a study of shared clonotypes between healthy human individuals (dated by TCRdb to about 2020). Library construction relied on the immunoSEQ multiplex PCR assay. TCRdb provides this immuneACCESS table in a form limited to in-frame rearrangements. Some clones are lacking; in checked studies, under half of them reflect an unresolved V gene, and why the rest are absent is not known. The sample data list a few million clones, and almost 96% of these were observed just once. Together, the top ten hold roughly 0.13% of the sample. Material: naive CD4+ T cells sorted from blood. The meaning of the sample's cell subset or site label: CD45RA+ positively selected. The source is a man between 18 and 35 years old in good health.

The gene calls are TRBV7-2 and TRBJ1-5; tentative D call: TRBD1 (5 bases). The germline V and J ends were trimmed by 2 bases and 5 bases, with 16 bases remaining between them. CDR3 length: 16 residues. The germline V gene has CDR1 SGHTA and CDR2 FQGNSA. CDR3 residues: CASSLNGAGMYQPQHF. The CDR3 DNA is TGTGCCAGCAGCTTAAATGGGGCAGGGATGTATCAGCCCCAGCATTTT.

CDR3 nucleotide sequence: TGTGCCAGTGCTTTGAGGACAGGGGGCGACTATGGCTACACCTTC. Protein product: CASALRTGGDYGYTF. The chain has TRBV19 and TRBJ1-2; TRBD1 matches at 11 bases. V shed 8 bases, J shed 3 bases, and the junction held 8 bases outside the gene matches. CDR1 and CDR2 from the germline V gene are LNHDA and SQIVND (reference sequence). The CDR3 is 15 residues long.

The V gene is TRBV30, the J gene TRBJ1-4, with D possibly matching TRBD1 (5 bases). Germline V CDR1 and CDR2: GTSNPN, SVGIG (reference sequence). The V and J ends lost 7 bases and 8 bases respectively, with 20 bases between them. This CDR3 is built from 14 residues. The CDR3 sequence: CASPAGGNSEKLFF. CDR3 sequence (DNA): TGTGCCTCCCCGGCGGGGGGTAATAGCGAAAAACTGTTTTTT. Full variable domain (remainder filled in from reference TRBV30 and TRBJ1-4): SQTIHQWPATLVQPVGSPLSLECTVEGTSNPNLYWYRQAAGRGLQLLFYSVGIGQISSEVPQNLSASRPQDRQFILSSKKLLLSDSGFYLCASPAGGNSEKLFFGSGTQLSVL.

A word on this clone: Other DNA sequences in this specimen translate into the identical CDR3. This chain joins TRBV10-3 and TRBJ2-7; 8 bases line up with TRBD2. The germline V gene encodes CDR1 ENHRY and CDR2 SYGVKD. V shed 2 bases, J shed 4 bases, and the junction held 4 bases outside the gene matches. CDR3 length: 14 amino acids. CDR3 loop: CAISEGGGSYEQYF. CDR3 bases: TGTGCCATCAGTGAGGGCGGGGGGTCATACGAGCAGTACTTC.

As concerns this clone: Other nucleotide sequences in the sample specify the same CDR3. The chain is built from TRBV7-2 and TRBJ2-7; D might be TRBD1 (6 bases). Germline assignment: CDR1 SGHTA and CDR2 FQGNSA. The germline V and J ends were trimmed by 1 base and 3 bases, with 10 bases remaining between them. CDR3 length: 14 residues. CDR3 coding DNA: TGTGCCAGCAGCTTAGTGTTAGGGGGCTACGAGCAGTACTTC. This encodes CASSLVLGGYEQYF. Filled out from reference TRBV7-2 and TRBJ2-7, the complete variable domain reads GAGVSQSPSNKVTEKGKDVELRCDPISGHTALYWYRQSLGQGLEFLIYFQGNSAPDKSGLPSDRFSAERTGGSVSTLTIQRTQQEDSAVYLCASSLVLGGYEQYFGPGTRLTVT.

The J gene is TRBJ2-2, the V gene TRBV6-6; possible D gene TRBD1, 5 bases. Germline V lookup: CDR1 MNHNY, CDR2 SVGAGI (reference sequence). The CDR3 contains 12 residues. Trimming left V 4 bases short and J 6 bases short, with 6 bases between. CDR3 in DNA: TGTGCCAGCAGTTGGGGCGCCGGGGAGCTGTTTTTT. This gives the protein CASSWGAGELFF.

This sequence joins TRBV10-3 and TRBJ2-4; possible D gene TRBD2, 6 bases. CDR3 length: 14 amino acids. Germline V lookup: CDR1 ENHRY, CDR2 SYGVKD. Trimming shortened V by 3 bases and J by 7 bases, and 13 bases separated the two germline ends. The CDR3 sequence is CAISDGGGRNIQYF. The CDR3 DNA is TGTGCCATCAGTGATGGTGGGGGGAGGAACATTCAGTACTTC.

The V and J genes are TRBV2 and TRBJ2-4; a weak D match, TRBD1 (6 bases). CDR1 SNHLY and CDR2 FYNNEI come from the germline V gene. This CDR3 comprises 14 residues. Trimming took 4 bases from V and 5 from J, leaving 12 bases between them. CDR3 residues: CASSVDRSENIQYF. The CDR3 coding sequence is TGTGCCAGCAGTGTGGACAGATCGGAAAACATTCAGTACTTC.

This clone is a singleton in its sample. This rearrangement joins TRBV5-1 to TRBJ2-5; TRBD1 aligns across 7 bases. Germline loops: CDR1 SGHRS, CDR2 YFSETQ. This CDR3 contains 14 residues. V trimming: 4 bases; J trimming: 7 bases; junction bases outside the gene matches: 10. CDR3 DNA: TGCGCCAGCAGCGAGACAGGGTCGGTCGGGACCCAGTACTTC. It is translated as CASSETGSVGTQYF.

V gene TRBV7-9 combines with J gene TRBJ1-4; D gene ambiguous. The germline V and J ends were trimmed by 2 bases and 6 bases, with 13 bases remaining between them. The CDR3 is made up of 15 amino acids. CDR1 SEHNR and CDR2 FQNEAQ come from the germline V gene (reference sequence). CDR3 coding DNA: TGTGCCAGCAGCTTAACGCCACCCGCCGATGAAAAACTGTTTTTT. Residues: CASSLTPPADEKLFF.

Written as DNA, the CDR3 is TGTGCCAGCAGCTTAGACCGCACAGATACGCAGTATTTT. Translated: CASSLDRTDTQYF. This chain uses TRBV7-9 with TRBJ2-3; D call uncertain. V gave up 1 base and J gave up 1 base, with 3 bases separating them. The length of the CDR3 is 13 residues. Looked up from germline, CDR1 is SEHNR and CDR2 is FQNEAQ (reference sequence).

The gene calls are TRBV27 and TRBJ2-3; 10 positions match TRBD1. Looked up from germline, CDR1 is MNHEY and CDR2 is SMNVEV (reference sequence). CDR3 length equals 16 residues. V lost 6 bases and J lost 7; bases outside the gene matches: 13. The CDR3 reads CASRSSGTGVGNTQYF. The CDR3 DNA reads TGTGCCAGCAGGTCCTCAGGGACAGGGGTGGGGAATACGCAGTATTTT.

J is TRBJ1-3 and V is TRBV10-3; TRBD1 is a possible D gene (5 bases). V shed 11 bases and J shed 1 base, with 12 bases lying between them. The CDR3 sequence is 13 residues long. Germline-derived CDR1 and CDR2 are ENHRY and SYGVKD. CDR3 sequence reads: CALGQGSGNTIYF. In DNA form, the CDR3 reads TGTGCCCTCGGCCAGGGATCTGGAAACACCATATATTTT.

CDR3 nucleotides: TGCAGCGCCTACGGACAGGATGCTCTGGGCTACACCTTC. This sequence encodes CSAYGQDALGYTF. The V call is TRBV29-1, the J call TRBJ1-2; TRBD1 aligns across 7 bases. The CDR3 runs 13 residues. With V trimmed by 7 bases and J by 8 bases, 13 bases remained unmatched. Germline CDR1 SQVTM, CDR2 ANQGSEA.

In nucleotides, the CDR3 is TGCGCCAGCATGCCCAGGCAGGGGGCCTACGAGCAGTACTTC. This sequence encodes CASMPRQGAYEQYF. The genes are TRBV5-1 and TRBJ2-7; 7 bases map to TRBD1. The germline V gene encodes CDR1 SGHRS and CDR2 YFSETQ. The CDR3 consists of 14 residues. V gave up 6 bases and J gave up 2 bases; unmatched junction bases: 8.

This clone was counted a single time. This chain connects TRBV19 to TRBJ1-3; D is uncertain. Germline V gene data show CDR1 as LNHDA and CDR2 as SQIVND (reference sequence). The CDR3 sequence is 14 residues long. V was pared by 7 bases and J by 0 bases, with 10 bases between. The CDR3 DNA reads TGTGCCAGTACTCCAATGCTCTCTGGAAACACCATATATTTT. Residues: CASTPMLSGNTIYF. Based on the CDR3 plus reference TRBV19 and TRBJ1-3, the full variable domain is DGGITQSPKYLFRKEGQNVTLSCEQNLNHDAMYWYRQDPGQGLRLIYYSQIVNDFQKGDIAEGYSVSREKKESFPLTVTSAQKNPTAFYLCASTPMLSGNTIYFGEGSWLTVV.

V is TRBV7-2 and J is TRBJ2-1; 9 bases fit TRBD1. V lost 4 bases, J lost 3 bases, and 4 bases stayed unmatched. The CDR3 contains 15 residues. Germline V gene data show CDR1 as SGHTA and CDR2 as FQGNSA. In nucleotides, the CDR3 is TGTGCCAGCAGCTCTGGACAGGGGCACTACAATGAGCAGTTCTTC. The encoded protein is CASSSGQGHYNEQFF.

V gene TRBV19 combines with J gene TRBJ2-1; 11 positions match TRBD1. V lost 9 bases to trimming and J lost 10 bases; unmatched junction nucleotides: 14. CDR1 is LNHDA, CDR2 SQIVND, per germline (reference sequence). The CDR3 has 15 amino acids. The CDR3 here is CASRNPGTGGGEQFF. The CDR3 coding sequence is TGTGCCAGCCGAAATCCCGGGACAGGGGGAGGGGAGCAGTTCTTC.